Below are 5 T cell receptor beta chains sequenced from a single sample in a study of Graves' ophthalmopathy and Graves' hyperthyroidism. The TCR beta CDR3 regions underwent amplification from RNA transcripts. After a first-round RT-PCR with HTBI primers, a second-round multiplex PCR was run. One entry per CDR3 protein, called by TCRdb with MiXCR from the multiplex PCR reads. The data contain hundreds of thousands of distinct CDR3 sequences, roughly 20% of them singletons. Specimen: peripheral blood. The receptor set was obtained from a woman aged 18-30 years with stable Graves' hyperthyroidism. Some clones in this sample may be carry-over from other donors' samples.

This clonotype was found a few times. The CDR3 DNA sequence: TGTGCCAGCAGTCGGACCGGGACTCCTTCCTACGAGCAGTACTTC. Its translation is CASSRTGTPSYEQYF. This chain joins TRBV12-3 or TRBV12-4 and TRBJ2-7, with D perhaps TRBD2 (6 bases). V lost 5 bases to trimming and J lost 1 base, with 15 bases between them. This CDR3 spans 15 amino acids.

This clonotype came up many times. The CDR3 nucleotides are TGTGCCAGTAGTATAGAAGGACCCCGGACACCGACCTACGAGCAGTACTTC. This gives the protein CASSIEGPRTPTYEQYF. V and J are TRBV19 and TRBJ2-7; possible D gene TRBD1, 5 bases. V lost 0 bases to trimming and J lost 2 bases, with 17 bases between them. Germline V gene sequence: CDR1 LNHDA, CDR2 SQIVND (reference sequence). This CDR3 contains 17 residues.

The V and J genes are TRBV3-1 and TRBJ1-3, with D unclear. Looked up from germline, CDR1 is LGHDT and CDR2 is YNNKEL (reference sequence). This CDR3 has 15 residues. V was trimmed by 1 base and J by 2 bases, leaving 9 bases between them. DNA for the CDR3: TGTGCCAGCAGCCAAGTCCGCAGCACTGGAAACACCATATATTTT. Translating it yields CASSQVRSTGNTIYF.

This clonotype occurred once. The V gene is TRBV10-2, the J gene TRBJ2-7, with 8 nucleotides matching TRBD2. The ends lost 2 bases at V and 5 bases at J; junction bases unmatched: 2. The CDR3 length is 13 residues. CDR1 is WSHSY and CDR2 is SAAADI in the germline V gene. CDR3 coding DNA: TGCGCCAGCAGTGAGCTACTAGCGGACGAGCAGTACTTC. This encodes CASSELLADEQYF.

The J gene is TRBJ2-2, the V gene TRBV24-1, with D possibly TRBD2 on 5 matching bases. Germline V gene lookup returns CDR1 KGHDR and CDR2 SFDVKD. CDR3 size: 18 residues. Trimming removed 1 base from V and 4 bases from J, with 18 bases in between. CDR3: CATSDFTTGRGGTGELFF. The CDR3 DNA follows: TGTGCCACCAGTGATTTCACTACGGGCCGTGGAGGCACCGGGGAGCTGTTTTTT.